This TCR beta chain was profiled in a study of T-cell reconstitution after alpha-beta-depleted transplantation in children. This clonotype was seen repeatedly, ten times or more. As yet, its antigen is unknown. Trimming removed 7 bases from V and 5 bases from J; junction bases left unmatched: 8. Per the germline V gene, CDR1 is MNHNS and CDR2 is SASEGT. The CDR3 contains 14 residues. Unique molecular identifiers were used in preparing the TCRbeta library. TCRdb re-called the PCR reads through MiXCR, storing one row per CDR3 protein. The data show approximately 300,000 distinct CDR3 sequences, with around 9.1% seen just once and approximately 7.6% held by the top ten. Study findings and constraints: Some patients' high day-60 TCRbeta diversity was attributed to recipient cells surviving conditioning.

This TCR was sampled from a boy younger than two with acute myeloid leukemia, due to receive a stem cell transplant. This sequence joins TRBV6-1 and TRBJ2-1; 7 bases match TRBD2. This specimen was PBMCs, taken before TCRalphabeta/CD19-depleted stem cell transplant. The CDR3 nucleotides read TGTGCCAGCAACCGACTAGCTGTGGACAATGAGCAGTTCTTC. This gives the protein CASNRLAVDNEQFF.